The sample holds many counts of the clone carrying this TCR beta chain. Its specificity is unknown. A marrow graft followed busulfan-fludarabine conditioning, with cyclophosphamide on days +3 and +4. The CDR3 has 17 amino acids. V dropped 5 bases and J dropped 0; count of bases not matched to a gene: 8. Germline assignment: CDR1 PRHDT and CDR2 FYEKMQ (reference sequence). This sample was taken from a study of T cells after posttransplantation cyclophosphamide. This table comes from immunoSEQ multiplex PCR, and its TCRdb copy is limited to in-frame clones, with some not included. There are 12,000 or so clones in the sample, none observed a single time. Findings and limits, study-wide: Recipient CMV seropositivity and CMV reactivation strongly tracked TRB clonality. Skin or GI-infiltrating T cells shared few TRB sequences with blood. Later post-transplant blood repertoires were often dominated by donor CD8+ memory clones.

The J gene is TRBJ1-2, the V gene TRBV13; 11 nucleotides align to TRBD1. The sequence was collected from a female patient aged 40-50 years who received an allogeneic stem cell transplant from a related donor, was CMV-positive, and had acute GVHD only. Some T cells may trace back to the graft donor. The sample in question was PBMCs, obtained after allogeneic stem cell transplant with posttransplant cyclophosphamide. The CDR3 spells CASSPAGQGAPNYGYTF. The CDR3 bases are TGTGCCAGCAGCCCCGCAGGACAGGGGGCTCCTAACTATGGCTACACCTTC. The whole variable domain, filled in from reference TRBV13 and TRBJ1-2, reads AAGVIQSPRHLIKEKRETATLKCYPIPRHDTVYWYQQGPGQDPQFLISFYEKMQSDKGSIPDRFSAQQFSDYHSELNMSSLELGDSALYFCASSPAGQGAPNYGYTFGSGTRLTVV.